One and the same sample provided the 24 T cell receptor beta chains below, sequenced in a study of control samples from healthy donors and cancer patients. The repertoire was sequenced with immunoSEQ multiplex PCR; TCRdb's copy has only in-frame clones and lacks some. Here the sample spans 100,000 to 150,000 clones, about nine tenths being singletons. The sequencing input was blood. These receptor sequences come from a woman aged 45-65 years in good health.

This chain uses TRBV25-1 with TRBJ1-6; D is unclear. This CDR3 spans 14 amino acids. Trimming took 8 bases from V and 6 from J, leaving 14 bases between them. Germline assignment: CDR1 MGHDK and CDR2 SYGVNS. CDR3 loop: CASEGGQPNSPLHF. Written as DNA, the CDR3 is TGTGCCAGCGAGGGAGGGCAGCCTAATTCACCCCTCCACTTT.

The gene calls are TRBV6-6 and TRBJ2-3, with 12 bases that match TRBD2. In germline, CDR1 is MNHNY, CDR2 SVGAGI (reference sequence). This CDR3 region has 20 residues. With V trimmed by 5 bases and J by 1 base, 16 bases remained unmatched. CDR3: CASSPRGTSGPRRGTDTQYF. In DNA, the CDR3 is TGTGCCAGCAGTCCCCGTGGGACTAGCGGGCCACGGCGAGGCACAGATACGCAGTATTTT.

This clone was observed a single time. This chain connects TRBV28 to TRBJ1-2; TRBD1 is a possible D gene (6 bases). CDR3 length: 14 amino acids. Germline V lookup: CDR1 MDHEN, CDR2 SYDVKM. Trimming removed 7 bases from V and 0 bases from J, with 12 bases in between. CDR3 sequence reads: CASNGQLANYGYTF. CDR3 in DNA: TGTGCCAGCAACGGACAGTTAGCTAACTATGGCTACACCTTC.

The genes are TRBV5-6 and TRBJ1-2; 7 positions match TRBD1. V lost 4 bases and J lost 1; bases outside the gene matches: 7. CDR1 is SGHDT and CDR2 is YYEEEE in the germline V gene. This CDR3 region has 15 residues. CDR3 in amino acids: CASSQRQGGNYGYTF. DNA for the CDR3: TGTGCCAGCAGCCAACGACAGGGAGGTAACTATGGCTACACCTTC.

The rearrangement uses TRBV6-6 and TRBJ1-1; D may be TRBD1 (5 bases). Germline V gene data show CDR1 as MNHNY and CDR2 as SVGAGI (reference sequence). The V end lost 2 bases, the J end lost 5 bases, and 9 bases lay between the germline ends. CDR3 length: 13 amino acids. CDR3 coding DNA: TGTGCCAGCAGTTACACGACAGTTACTGAAGCTTTCTTT. It codes for CASSYTTVTEAFF.

The V call is TRBV12-3 or TRBV12-4, the J call TRBJ1-2; no firm D call. CDR3 length equals 12 residues. The V gene lost 8 bases and the J gene lost 3 bases, with 10 bases spanning the gap. Written as DNA, the CDR3 is TGTGCCAGCGGGCGACGGGACTATGGCTACACCTTC. It codes for CASGRRDYGYTF.

V usage is TRBV2 and J usage is TRBJ1-1; 7 positions match TRBD1. Trimming took 6 bases from V and 0 from J; bases not matched to a gene: 7. The V gene's germline CDR1 is SNHLY and CDR2 FYNNEI. The CDR3 covers 15 residues. The CDR3 sequence is CASRVAGTVNTEAFF. The DNA of the CDR3 is TGTGCCAGCAGAGTAGCCGGGACAGTGAACACTGAAGCTTTCTTT.

The CDR3 protein is CASSLITSGVAGEQYF. The CDR3 region has the DNA TGTGCCAGCAGCCTGATAACTAGCGGGGTGGCGGGAGAGCAGTACTTC. This sequence joins TRBV3-1 (or the pseudogene TRBV3-2) and TRBJ2-7; TRBD2 matches 10 bases. The ends lost 4 bases at V and 7 bases at J; junction bases unmatched: 13. Germline V gives CDR1 LGHDT, CDR2 YNNKEL (reference sequence). The CDR3 loop spans 16 amino acids.

V and J are TRBV18 and TRBJ1-2, with D uncertain. CDR3 length: 17 residues. V gave up 4 bases and J gave up 0 bases, with 18 bases separating them. The germline CDR1 and CDR2 sequences are KGHSH and LQKENI. CDR3 loop: CASSQTMGRTPNYGYTF. The CDR3 DNA is TGTGCCAGCTCACAAACGATGGGGAGGACGCCTAACTATGGCTACACCTTC.

V and J are TRBV13 and TRBJ2-3, with D possibly being TRBD2 (6 bases). Germline CDR1 PRHDT, CDR2 FYEKMQ (reference sequence). V lost 8 bases, J lost 0 bases, and 18 bases lay in between. CDR3 length equals 16 residues. CDR3 in DNA: TGTGCCAGCGCAGCAGATCCGGGGACTAGCACAGATACGCAGTATTTT. Translation: CASAADPGTSTDTQYF. Combining the CDR3 with reference TRBV13 and TRBJ2-3 gives the whole variable domain AAGVIQSPRHLIKEKRETATLKCYPIPRHDTVYWYQQGPGQDPQFLISFYEKMQSDKGSIPDRFSAQQFSDYHSELNMSSLELGDSALYFCASAADPGTSTDTQYFGPGTRLTVL.

This chain joins TRBV18 and TRBJ1-5; D remains unclear. The length of the CDR3 is 14 residues. V dropped 2 bases and J dropped 4 bases, with 9 bases sitting between them. Germline values: CDR1 KGHSH, CDR2 LQKENI. The CDR3 region is CASSPIPNNQPQHF. CDR3 coding DNA: TGTGCCAGCTCACCAATCCCTAATAATCAGCCCCAGCATTTT.

The V gene is TRBV18, the J gene TRBJ2-1; 13 nucleotides line up with TRBD2. This CDR3 spans 19 amino acids. Germline CDR1 is KGHSH and CDR2 is LQKENI. Losses at the gene ends were 2 bases for V and 0 bases for J; bases not matched to a gene: 7. The CDR3 spells CASSPTTSGGPSSYNEQFF. CDR3 bases: TGTGCCAGCTCACCAACGACTAGCGGGGGGCCCAGCTCCTACAATGAGCAGTTCTTC. Looking up the rest from reference TRBV18 and TRBJ2-1 gives the full variable domain: NAGVMQNPRHLVRRRGQEARLRCSPMKGHSHVYWYRQLPEEGLKFMVYLQKENIIDESGMPKERFSAEFPKEGPSILRIQQVVRGDSAAYFCASSPTTSGGPSSYNEQFFGPGTRLTVL.

The rearrangement links TRBV7-9 to TRBJ2-3; no firm D call. The CDR3 spans 16 residues. V gave up 5 bases and J gave up 0 bases, with 15 bases separating them. The V gene's germline CDR1 is SEHNR and CDR2 FQNEAQ (reference sequence). Here the CDR3 reads CASSMLLTGSTDTQYF. Here the CDR3 DNA reads TGTGCCAGCAGCATGCTCCTCACTGGAAGCACAGATACGCAGTATTTT.

V and J are TRBV2 and TRBJ1-2, with 7 bases aligning to TRBD1. After removal of 5 bases from V and 5 bases from J, the junction contained 8 bases not matched to a gene. CDR1 is SNHLY, CDR2 FYNNEI, per germline. This CDR3 is built from 14 residues. CDR3 coding DNA: TGTGCCAGCAGTACCGGGACAGTTTCTTATGGCTACACCTTC. This codes for CASSTGTVSYGYTF.

This chain connects TRBV19 to TRBJ2-3, with 9 bases identical to TRBD2. Germline values: CDR1 LNHDA, CDR2 SQIVND (reference sequence). There are 13 residues in the CDR3. Trimming at V came to 5 bases and at J to 6 bases, leaving 3 bases not matched to a gene. CDR3 nucleotide sequence: TGTGCCAGTAGTCAAGGACTAGCGGATACGCAGTATTTT. As protein: CASSQGLADTQYF.

This rearrangement joins TRBV9 to TRBJ1-6; D unclear. Germline lookup yields CDR1 SGDLS and CDR2 YYNGEE. V gave up 2 bases and J gave up 7 bases, with 10 bases separating them. This CDR3 is 14 amino acids long. CDR3 region: CASSVGVSNSPLHF. The CDR3 nucleotides are TGTGCCAGCAGCGTTGGGGTCTCGAATTCACCCCTCCACTTT.

The V and J genes are TRBV18 and TRBJ1-2, with D hard to call. Trimming removed 2 bases from V and 8 bases from J, with 21 bases in between. This CDR3 region has 16 residues. The V gene's germline CDR1 is KGHSH and CDR2 LQKENI. DNA for the CDR3: TGTGCCAGCTCACCATCCGGCGGTGGGATCTCTGGGGGCTACACCTTC. This encodes CASSPSGGGISGGYTF.

This clone was detected once. The chain combines TRBV10-3 with TRBJ1-1; 9 positions match TRBD1. Germline V gene sequence: CDR1 ENHRY, CDR2 SYGVKD. V dropped 5 bases and J dropped 3; count of bases not matched to a gene: 7. This CDR3 contains 15 residues. Written as DNA, the CDR3 is TGTGCCATCAGTAAAGAAAGGACAGGGGACACTGAAGCTTTCTTT. It is translated as CAISKERTGDTEAFF.

The chain uses TRBV5-6 and TRBJ2-3, with 12 bases identical to TRBD2. The V gene's germline CDR1 is SGHDT and CDR2 YYEEEE. The CDR3 covers 17 residues. V shed 3 bases, J shed 4 bases, and the junction held 9 bases outside the gene matches. CDR3 protein: CASSWTSGDLQADTQYF. The CDR3 bases are TGTGCCAGCAGCTGGACTAGCGGGGATCTCCAAGCAGATACGCAGTATTTT.

This clone was recorded once. The rearrangement joins TRBV11-2 to TRBJ2-1; D is ambiguous. The CDR3 sequence is 14 residues long. V dropped 0 bases and J dropped 4 bases, with 7 bases sitting between them. In germline, CDR1 is SGHAT, CDR2 FQNNGV. CDR3 in DNA: TGTGCCAGCAGCTTAGAAACCGAATACAATGAGCAGTTCTTC. It encodes CASSLETEYNEQFF.

The genes are TRBV6-5 and TRBJ1-6; D unclear. V lost 8 bases and J 7 bases, leaving 9 bases between the germline ends. The CDR3 contains 12 residues. Germline values: CDR1 MNHEY, CDR2 SVGAGI. The CDR3 protein is CASLTGNSPLHF. The CDR3 nucleotides are TGTGCCAGCTTGACGGGGAATTCACCCCTCCACTTT.

The V and J genes are TRBV5-4 and TRBJ1-2; D is unresolved. Germline loops: CDR1 SGHNT, CDR2 YYREEE (reference sequence). This CDR3 is 15 amino acids long. The V end was cut by 4 bases, the J end by 4 bases, with 17 bases between. The CDR3 loop reads CASSPQRGDAYGYTF. In DNA, the CDR3 is TGTGCCAGCAGCCCCCAGCGGGGAGACGCCTATGGCTACACCTTC.

This chain joins TRBV5-1 and TRBJ2-2; D not certain. The CDR3 extends over 14 amino acids. The germline CDR1 and CDR2 sequences are SGHRS and YFSETQ. V lost 0 bases and J lost 7, with 10 bases in between. The CDR3 DNA reads TGCGCCAGCAGCTTGGCCGGGCCGCTCGGGGAGCTGTTTTTT. This sequence encodes CASSLAGPLGELFF.

V is TRBV5-1 and J is TRBJ2-2, with TRBD1 matching over 9 bases. CDR3 length: 16 residues. The germline gives CDR1 SGHRS, CDR2 YFSETQ. V shed 4 bases and J 0 bases; nucleotides not matched to a gene: 4. CDR3: CASSPGTGTNTGELFF. Here the CDR3 DNA reads TGCGCCAGCAGCCCCGGGACAGGGACGAACACCGGGGAGCTGTTTTTT.